This TCR beta chain was obtained from a study of human T cells and chemical hapten exposure. In the study overall: Patch tests put 0.01% DPC on the upper back, read at 6 days. TCR yield per sample varied, mainly due to pooled library volumes.

The germline CDR1 and CDR2 sequences are MNHEY and SVGAGI. Trimming left V 2 bases short and J 6 bases short, with 10 bases between. The CDR3 contains 13 residues. Time point of the sample: patch test 1, 2 weeks after DPC sensitization. Treatment meaning: therapeutic diphenylcyclopropenone sensitization with weekly scalp DPC. Each CDR3 protein is one row after TCRdb ran MiXCR on the RACE reads. The sample contains 300,000 to 400,000 distinct CDR3 sequences, roughly 6.9% of which appear only once. The specimen was whole blood, collected in connection with sensitization to the hapten diphenylcyclopropenone (DPC). The rearrangement joins TRBV6-5 to TRBJ1-1, with D unresolved. The sequence was collected from a woman younger than 30 with alopecia areata. Some clones in this sample may be carry-over from other donors' samples. The CDR3 region has the DNA TGTGCCAGCAGTTACGAACGAAAATCTGAAGCTTTCTTT. Protein product: CASSYERKSEAFF.